This passage covers 8 T cell receptor beta chains from one sample sequenced in a study of cytotoxic CD8 clonotypes in ibrutinib-treated CLL. Sequencing used immunoSEQ multiplex PCR; TCRdb keeps in-frame clones, though not all of them. The data contain 160,000 or so clones, approximately 80% of them singletons. The sequencing used PBMCs, collected after 24 months of ibrutinib treatment. Receptor source: a human donor with chronic lymphocytic leukemia.

The chain is built from TRBV7-9 and TRBJ2-5; D unclear. Germline values: CDR1 SEHNR, CDR2 FQNEAQ (reference sequence). The CDR3 has 16 amino acids. Trimming shortened V by 0 bases and J by 0 bases, and 11 bases separated the two germline ends. The CDR3 reads CASSLANTWYQETQYF. The CDR3 bases are TGTGCCAGCAGCTTAGCTAATACGTGGTACCAAGAGACCCAGTACTTC.

This chain uses TRBV9 with TRBJ2-7; 8 bases line up with TRBD2. The CDR3 loop spans 14 amino acids. Germline trimming cut 0 bases from V and 3 bases from J; bases unmatched to any gene: 2. Germline lookup yields CDR1 SGDLS and CDR2 YYNGEE. The CDR3 DNA follows: TGTGCCAGCAGCGTAGGCGGGAGGATCTACGAGCAGTACTTC. Amino acids: CASSVGGRIYEQYF.

This sequence joins TRBV6-5 and TRBJ2-2; 9 bases map to TRBD2. From germline, CDR1 is MNHEY and CDR2 SVGAGI. After removal of 8 bases from V and 6 bases from J, the junction contained 1 base not matched to a gene. This CDR3 is 12 amino acids long. CDR3 bases: TGTGCCAGCGGACTAGCGCCCGGGGAGCTGTTTTTT. It is translated as CASGLAPGELFF.

The V gene is TRBV10-2, the J gene TRBJ1-1; D gene uncertain. Trimming stripped 1 base from V and 7 bases from J, with 4 bases between. The CDR3 has 11 residues. Germline CDR1 is WSHSY and CDR2 is SAAADI. For the CDR3, the DNA is TGCGCCAGCAGTGAGTGGGGTGAAGCTTTCTTT. Encoded protein: CASSEWGEAFF.

The chain joins TRBV7-9 to TRBJ2-1, with D perhaps assigned TRBD1 or TRBD2 (5 bases each). The CDR3 runs to 16 residues. Trimming pared 5 bases from V and 1 base from J, leaving 15 bases between. Per germline, CDR1 SEHNR and CDR2 FQNEAQ (reference sequence). As DNA, the CDR3 is TGTGCCAGCAGCCCACACGGGACGGTGTCCTACAATGAGCAGTTCTTC. It encodes CASSPHGTVSYNEQFF.

The chain has TRBV30 and TRBJ1-2, with D possibly TRBD1 on 5 matching bases. Germline CDR1 GTSNPN, CDR2 SVGIG (reference sequence). V was trimmed by 8 bases and J by 8 bases, leaving 18 bases between them. CDR3 size: 12 residues. As DNA, the CDR3 is TGTGCCCGGGATAGGAGGGGCAGCGGCTACACCTTC. It specifies CARDRRGSGYTF.

The count of this clone is one. This chain links TRBV30 with TRBJ1-2; weak D call: TRBD1 (5 bases). V was pared by 2 bases and J by 6 bases, with 10 bases between. CDR1 and CDR2 from the germline V gene are GTSNPN and SVGIG (reference sequence). This CDR3 has 12 amino acids. The CDR3 is CAWSFQGNGYTF. The CDR3 bases are TGTGCCTGGAGTTTTCAGGGCAATGGCTACACCTTC. Drawing the rest from reference TRBV30 and TRBJ1-2, the complete variable domain is SQTIHQWPATLVQPVGSPLSLECTVEGTSNPNLYWYRQAAGRGLQLLFYSVGIGQISSEVPQNLSASRPQDRQFILSSKKLLLSDSGFYLCAWSFQGNGYTFGSGTRLTVV.

The chain recombines TRBV6-6 with TRBJ2-1, with 7 bases that match TRBD1. The CDR3 runs 12 residues. V shed 6 bases and J 12 bases; nucleotides not matched to a gene: 8. Germline V gives CDR1 MNHNY, CDR2 SVGAGI (reference sequence). This CDR3 is CASSPDRERQFF. The CDR3 DNA sequence: TGTGCCAGCAGCCCCGACAGGGAACGGCAGTTCTTC.